The present entry profiles one T cell receptor beta chain with its context. Its antigen remains unidentified. No qualities accompany the bases; no much larger clone lies one base away. The library was prepared using the immunoSEQ multiplex PCR assay. TCRdb stores this immuneACCESS table with in-frame sequences only. Part of the clones is absent; in the studies checked, under half of the shortfall reflects unresolved V genes, and no reason is known for the rest. This sample gives 65,000 to 70,000 clones in total; around 84% of them show up just once. The top ten constitute 2.5% to 3% of the sample. The CDR3 runs 14 amino acids, cysteine and phenylalanine included. Only the CDR3 part of the read is kept: 42 bases, read in frame from the first base. The germline V gene yields MNHEY for CDR1 and SVGEGT for CDR2. V trim: 5 bases; J trim: 4 bases; unmatched bases: 8. The data are from a study of control samples from healthy donors and cancer patients (dated by TCRdb to about 2020).

The TCR comes from a woman in her forties or fifties with lung cancer. The sample was PBMCs. The V and J segments used are TRBV6-2 or TRBV6-3 and TRBJ2-7; 7 central bases correspond to TRBD2. CDR3 protein: CASSTAPAGYEQYF. The DNA sequence reads TGTGCCAGCAGTACAGCTCCAGCGGGGTACGAGCAGTACTTC.